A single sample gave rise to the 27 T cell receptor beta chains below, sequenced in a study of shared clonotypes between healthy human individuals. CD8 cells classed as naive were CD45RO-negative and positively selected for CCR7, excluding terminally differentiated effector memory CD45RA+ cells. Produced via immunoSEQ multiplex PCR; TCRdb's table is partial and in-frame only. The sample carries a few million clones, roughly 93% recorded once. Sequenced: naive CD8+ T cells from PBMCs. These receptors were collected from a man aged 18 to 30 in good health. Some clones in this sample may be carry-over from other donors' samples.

Written as DNA, the CDR3 is TGTGCCAGGGGACCCTCCCTGGGCAATGAGCAGTTCTTC. This sequence encodes CARGPSLGNEQFF. The chain has TRBV2 and TRBJ2-1; either TRBD1 or TRBD2 may supply D (5 bases each). The CDR3 length is 13 residues. Between the trimmed V and J ends, which lost 9 bases and 6 bases, there was a span of 15 bases. Germline V gene sequence: CDR1 SNHLY, CDR2 FYNNEI.

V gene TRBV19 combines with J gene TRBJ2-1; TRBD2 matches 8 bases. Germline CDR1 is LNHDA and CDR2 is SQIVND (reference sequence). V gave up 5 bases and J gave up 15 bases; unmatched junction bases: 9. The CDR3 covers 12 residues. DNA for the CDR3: TGTGCCAGTAGTGACCCGGGGACTAGTTTGTTCTTC. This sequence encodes CASSDPGTSLFF.

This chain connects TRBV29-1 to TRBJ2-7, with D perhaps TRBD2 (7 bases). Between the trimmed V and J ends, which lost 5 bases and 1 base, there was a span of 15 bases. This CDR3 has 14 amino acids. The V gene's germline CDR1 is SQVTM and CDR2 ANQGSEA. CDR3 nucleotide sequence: TGCAGCGTTAAGGCGGGGGCGAAATCCTACGAGCAGTACTTC. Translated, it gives CSVKAGAKSYEQYF.

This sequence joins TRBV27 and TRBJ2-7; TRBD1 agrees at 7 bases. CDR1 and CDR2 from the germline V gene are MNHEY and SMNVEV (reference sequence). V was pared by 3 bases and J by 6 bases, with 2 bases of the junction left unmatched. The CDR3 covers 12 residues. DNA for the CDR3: TGTGCCAGCAGTTTGACAGGGCGCGAGCAGTACTTC. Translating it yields CASSLTGREQYF.

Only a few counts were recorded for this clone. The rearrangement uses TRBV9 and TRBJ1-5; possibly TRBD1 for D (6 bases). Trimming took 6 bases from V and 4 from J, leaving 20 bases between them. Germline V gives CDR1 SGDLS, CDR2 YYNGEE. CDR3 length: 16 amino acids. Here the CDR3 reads CASTSQGQAINQPQHF. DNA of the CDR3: TGTGCCAGCACCTCCCAGGGGCAGGCGATAAATCAGCCCCAGCATTTT.

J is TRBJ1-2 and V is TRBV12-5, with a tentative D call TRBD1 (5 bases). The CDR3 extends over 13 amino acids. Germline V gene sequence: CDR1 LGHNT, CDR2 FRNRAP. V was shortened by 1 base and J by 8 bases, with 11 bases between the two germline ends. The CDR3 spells CASGLDHWGGYTF. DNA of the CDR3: TGTGCTAGTGGTTTGGACCACTGGGGGGGCTACACCTTC.

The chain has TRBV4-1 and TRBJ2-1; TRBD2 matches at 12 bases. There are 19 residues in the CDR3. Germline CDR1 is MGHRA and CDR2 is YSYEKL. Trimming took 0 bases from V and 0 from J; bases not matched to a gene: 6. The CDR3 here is CASSQDQLAGGHSYNEQFF. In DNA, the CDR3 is TGCGCCAGCAGCCAAGATCAGCTAGCGGGAGGGCACTCCTACAATGAGCAGTTCTTC.

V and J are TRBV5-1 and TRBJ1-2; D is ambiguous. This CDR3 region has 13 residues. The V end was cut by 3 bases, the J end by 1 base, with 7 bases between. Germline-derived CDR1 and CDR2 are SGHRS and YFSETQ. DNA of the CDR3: TGCGCCAGCAGCTCGGACCATAACTATGGCTACACCTTC. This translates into CASSSDHNYGYTF.

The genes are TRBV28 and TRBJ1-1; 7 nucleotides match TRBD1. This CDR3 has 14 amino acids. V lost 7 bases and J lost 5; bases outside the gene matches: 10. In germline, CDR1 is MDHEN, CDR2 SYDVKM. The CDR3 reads CASTSHRGWTEAFF. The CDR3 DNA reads TGTGCCAGCACCTCCCACAGGGGCTGGACTGAAGCTTTCTTT. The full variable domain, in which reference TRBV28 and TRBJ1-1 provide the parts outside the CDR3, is DVKVTQSSRYLVKRTGEKVFLECVQDMDHENMFWYRQDPGLGLRLIYFSYDVKMKEKGDIPEGYSVSREKKERFSLILESASTNQTSMYLCASTSHRGWTEAFFGQGTRLTVV.

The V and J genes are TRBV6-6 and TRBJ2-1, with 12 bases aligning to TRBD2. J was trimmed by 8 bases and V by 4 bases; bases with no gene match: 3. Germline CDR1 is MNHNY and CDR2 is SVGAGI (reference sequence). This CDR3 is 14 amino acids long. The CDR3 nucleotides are TGTGCCAGCAGTTCTAGCGGGAGGGCCGATGAGCAGTTCTTC. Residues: CASSSSGRADEQFF.

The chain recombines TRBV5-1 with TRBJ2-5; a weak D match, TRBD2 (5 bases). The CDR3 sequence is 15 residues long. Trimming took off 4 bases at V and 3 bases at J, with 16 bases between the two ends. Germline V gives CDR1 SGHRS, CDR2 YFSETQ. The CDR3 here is CASSPRVSREETQYF. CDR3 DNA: TGCGCCAGCAGCCCGAGGGTATCCCGAGAAGAGACCCAGTACTTC. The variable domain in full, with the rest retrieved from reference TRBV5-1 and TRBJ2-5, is KAGVTQTPRYLIKTRGQQVTLSCSPISGHRSVSWYQQTPGQGLQFLFEYFSETQRNKGNFPGRFSGRQFSNSRSEMNVSTLELGDSALYLCASSPRVSREETQYFGPGTRLLVL.

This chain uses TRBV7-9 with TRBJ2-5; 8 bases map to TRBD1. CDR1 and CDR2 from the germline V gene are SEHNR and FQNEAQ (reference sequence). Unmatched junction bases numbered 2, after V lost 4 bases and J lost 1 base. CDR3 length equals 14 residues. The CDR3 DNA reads TGTGCCAGCAGCTCGACAGGGGTCCAAGAGACCCAGTACTTC. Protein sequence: CASSSTGVQETQYF.

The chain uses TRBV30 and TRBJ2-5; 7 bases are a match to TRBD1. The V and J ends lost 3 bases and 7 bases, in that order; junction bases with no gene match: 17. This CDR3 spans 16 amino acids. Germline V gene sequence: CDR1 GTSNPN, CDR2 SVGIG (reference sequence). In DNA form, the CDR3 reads TGTGCCTGGAGGCCTTTGGAGACAGGGCCCTCCGGGACCCAGTACTTC. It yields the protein CAWRPLETGPSGTQYF.

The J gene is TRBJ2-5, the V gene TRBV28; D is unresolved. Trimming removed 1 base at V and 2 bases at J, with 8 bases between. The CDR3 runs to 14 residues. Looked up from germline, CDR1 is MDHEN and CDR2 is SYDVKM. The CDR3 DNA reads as TGTGCCAGCAGTTTATTTGAGGAGCAAGAGACCCAGTACTTC. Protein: CASSLFEEQETQYF.

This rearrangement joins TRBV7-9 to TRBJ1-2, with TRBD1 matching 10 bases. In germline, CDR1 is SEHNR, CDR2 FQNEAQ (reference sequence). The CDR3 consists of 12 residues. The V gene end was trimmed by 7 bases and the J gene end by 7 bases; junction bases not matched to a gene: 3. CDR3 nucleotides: TGTGCCAGCACCCGGGACAGGGGTGGCTACACCTTC. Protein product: CASTRDRGGYTF.

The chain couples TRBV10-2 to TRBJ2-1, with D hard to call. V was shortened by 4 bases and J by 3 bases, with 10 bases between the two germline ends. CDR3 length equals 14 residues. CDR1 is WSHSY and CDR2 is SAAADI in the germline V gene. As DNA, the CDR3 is TGCGCCAGCAGTGGGCAGGTAGGCTACAATGAGCAGTTCTTC. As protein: CASSGQVGYNEQFF.

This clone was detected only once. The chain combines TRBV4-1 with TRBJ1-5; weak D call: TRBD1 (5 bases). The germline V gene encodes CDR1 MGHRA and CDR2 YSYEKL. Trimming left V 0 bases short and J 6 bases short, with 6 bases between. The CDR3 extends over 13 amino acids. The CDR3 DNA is TGCGCCAGCAGCCAAGACGGGACTCAGCCCCAGCATTTT. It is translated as CASSQDGTQPQHF.

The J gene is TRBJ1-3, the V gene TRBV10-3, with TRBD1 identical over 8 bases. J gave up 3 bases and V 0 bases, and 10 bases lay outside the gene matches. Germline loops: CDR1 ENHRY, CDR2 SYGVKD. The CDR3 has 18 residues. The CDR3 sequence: CAISESKPGGAFGNTIYF. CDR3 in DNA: TGTGCCATCAGTGAGTCGAAGCCAGGGGGCGCGTTTGGAAACACCATATATTTT.

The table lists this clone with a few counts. The CDR3 reads CASSYFDTGNTEAFF. CDR3 in DNA: TGTGCCAGCAGTTACTTCGACACGGGGAACACTGAAGCTTTCTTT. The chain recombines TRBV6-5 with TRBJ1-1; D call uncertain. The CDR3 is 15 amino acids. V was trimmed by 1 base and J by 1 base, leaving 10 bases between them. Germline CDR1 MNHEY, CDR2 SVGAGI.

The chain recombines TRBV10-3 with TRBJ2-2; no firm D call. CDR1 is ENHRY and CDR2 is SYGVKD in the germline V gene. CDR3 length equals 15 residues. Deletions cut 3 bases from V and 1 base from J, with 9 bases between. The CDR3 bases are TGTGCCATCAGTGACCCAGACCAGAACACCGGGGAGCTGTTTTTT. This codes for CAISDPDQNTGELFF.

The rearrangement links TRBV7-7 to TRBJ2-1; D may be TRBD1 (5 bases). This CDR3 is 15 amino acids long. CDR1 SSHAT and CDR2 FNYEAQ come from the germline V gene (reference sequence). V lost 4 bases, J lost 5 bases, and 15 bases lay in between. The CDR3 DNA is TGTGCCAGCAGCTCGGGCCAGGGTTGGGACAATGAGCAGTTCTTC. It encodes CASSSGQGWDNEQFF.

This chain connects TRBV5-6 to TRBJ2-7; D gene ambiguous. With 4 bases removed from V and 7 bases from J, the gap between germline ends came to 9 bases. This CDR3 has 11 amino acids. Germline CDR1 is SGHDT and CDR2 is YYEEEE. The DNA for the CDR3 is TGTGCCAGCAGCATCGACCTGGAGCAGTACTTC. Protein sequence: CASSIDLEQYF.

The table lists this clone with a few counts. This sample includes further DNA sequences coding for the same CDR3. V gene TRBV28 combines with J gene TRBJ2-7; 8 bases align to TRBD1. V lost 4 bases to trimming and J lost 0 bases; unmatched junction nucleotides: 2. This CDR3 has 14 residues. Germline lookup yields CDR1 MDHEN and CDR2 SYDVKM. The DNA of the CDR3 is TGTGCCAGCAGTTGGACAGGGAGCTCCTACGAGCAGTACTTC. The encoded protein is CASSWTGSSYEQYF.

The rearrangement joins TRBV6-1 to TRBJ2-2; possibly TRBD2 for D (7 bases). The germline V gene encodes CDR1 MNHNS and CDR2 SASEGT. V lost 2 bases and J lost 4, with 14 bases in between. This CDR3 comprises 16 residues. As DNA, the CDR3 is TGTGCCAGCAGTGAATTTCGGGGGGCAGGCACCGGGGAGCTGTTTTTT. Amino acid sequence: CASSEFRGAGTGELFF.

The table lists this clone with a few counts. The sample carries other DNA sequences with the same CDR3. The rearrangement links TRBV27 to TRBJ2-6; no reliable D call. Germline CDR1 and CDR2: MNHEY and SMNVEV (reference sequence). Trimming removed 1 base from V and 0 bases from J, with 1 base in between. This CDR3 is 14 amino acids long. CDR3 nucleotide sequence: TGTGCCAGCAGTTTATACTCTGGGGCCAACGTCCTGACTTTC. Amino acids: CASSLYSGANVLTF.

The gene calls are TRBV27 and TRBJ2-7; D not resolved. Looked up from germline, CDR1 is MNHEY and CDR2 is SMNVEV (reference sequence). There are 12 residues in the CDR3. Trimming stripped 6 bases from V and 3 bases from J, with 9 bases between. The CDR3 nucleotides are TGTGCCAGCAGACGGAACCTCTACGAGCAGTACTTC. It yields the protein CASRRNLYEQYF.

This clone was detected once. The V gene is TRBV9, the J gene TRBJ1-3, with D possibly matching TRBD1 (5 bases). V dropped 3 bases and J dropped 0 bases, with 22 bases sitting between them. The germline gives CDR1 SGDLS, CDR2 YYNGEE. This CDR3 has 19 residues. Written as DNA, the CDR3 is TGTGCCAGCAGCGCTCCTGGACCAGGGTCAGTACTCTCTGGAAACACCATATATTTT. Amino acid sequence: CASSAPGPGSVLSGNTIYF.